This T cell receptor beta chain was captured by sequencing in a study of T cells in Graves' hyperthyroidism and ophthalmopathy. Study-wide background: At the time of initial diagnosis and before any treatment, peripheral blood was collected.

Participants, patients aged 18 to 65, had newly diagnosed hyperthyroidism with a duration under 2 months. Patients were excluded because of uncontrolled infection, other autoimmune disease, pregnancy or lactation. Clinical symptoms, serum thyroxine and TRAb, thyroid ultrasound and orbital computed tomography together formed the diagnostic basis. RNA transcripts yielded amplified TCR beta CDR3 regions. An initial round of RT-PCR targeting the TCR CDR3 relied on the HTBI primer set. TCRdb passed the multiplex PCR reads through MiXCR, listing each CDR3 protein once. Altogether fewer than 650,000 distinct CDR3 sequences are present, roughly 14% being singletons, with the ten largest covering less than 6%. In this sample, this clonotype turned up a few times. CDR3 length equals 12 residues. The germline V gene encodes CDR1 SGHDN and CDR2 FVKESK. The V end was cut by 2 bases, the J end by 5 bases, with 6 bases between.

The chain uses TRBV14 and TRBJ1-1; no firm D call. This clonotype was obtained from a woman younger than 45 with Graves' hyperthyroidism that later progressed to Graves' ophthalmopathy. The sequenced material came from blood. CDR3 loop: CASSQLWTEAFF. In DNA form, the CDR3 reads TGTGCCAGCAGCCAACTATGGACTGAAGCTTTCTTT. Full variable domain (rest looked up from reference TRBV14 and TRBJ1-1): EAGVTQFPSHSVIEKGQTVTLRCDPISGHDNLYWYRRVMGKEIKFLLHFVKESKQDESGMPNNRFLAERTGGTYSTLKVQPAELEDSGVYFCASSQLWTEAFFGQGTRLTVV.